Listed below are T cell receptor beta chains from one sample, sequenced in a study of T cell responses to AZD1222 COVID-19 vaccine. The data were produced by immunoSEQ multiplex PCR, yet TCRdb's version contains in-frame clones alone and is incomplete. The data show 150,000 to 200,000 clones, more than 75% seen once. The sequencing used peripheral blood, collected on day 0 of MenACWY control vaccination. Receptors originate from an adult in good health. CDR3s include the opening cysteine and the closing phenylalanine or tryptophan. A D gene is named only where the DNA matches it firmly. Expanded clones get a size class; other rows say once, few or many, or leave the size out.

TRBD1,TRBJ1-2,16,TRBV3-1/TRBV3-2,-,CASSRTGGRANYGYTF,TGTGCCAGCAGCCGGACAGGGGGTCGAGCTAACTATGGCTACACCTTC
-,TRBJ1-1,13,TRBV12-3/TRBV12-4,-,CASSIRSPPEAFF,TGTGCCAGCAGTATTCGGTCGCCCCCTGAAGCTTTCTTT
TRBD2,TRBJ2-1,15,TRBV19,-,CASSIGTSGYNEQFF,TGTGCCAGTAGTATCGGGACTAGCGGGTACAATGAGCAGTTCTTC
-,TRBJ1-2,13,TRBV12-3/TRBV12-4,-,CASSRTGSSGYTF,TGTGCCAGCAGCCGAACAGGGTCTTCTGGCTACACCTTC
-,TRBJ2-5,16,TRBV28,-,CASSPIRGRNQETQYF,TGTGCCAGCAGCCCCATCCGCGGGCGGAACCAAGAGACCCAGTACTTC
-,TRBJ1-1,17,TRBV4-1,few,CASSQANMGGGDTEAFF,TGCGCCAGCAGCCAAGCCAATATGGGGGGGGGCGACACTGAAGCTTTCTTT
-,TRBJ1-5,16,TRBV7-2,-,CASSPQWQGMNQPQHF,TGTGCCAGCAGCCCCCAGTGGCAGGGGATGAATCAGCCCCAGCATTTT
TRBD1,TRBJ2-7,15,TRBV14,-,CASSAEQGVFYEQYF,TGTGCCAGCAGCGCAGAACAGGGGGTATTTTACGAGCAGTACTTC
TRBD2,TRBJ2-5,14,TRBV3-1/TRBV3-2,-,CASSQVAGQETQYF,TGTGCCAGCAGCCAAGTAGCGGGGCAAGAGACCCAGTACTTC
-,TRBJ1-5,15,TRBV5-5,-,CASSLEGWGNQPQHF,TGTGCCAGCAGCTTGGAGGGATGGGGCAATCAGCCCCAGCATTTT
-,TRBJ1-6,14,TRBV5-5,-,CASSLPGWGSPLHF,TGTGCCAGCAGCTTGCCCGGGTGGGGTTCACCCCTCCACTTT